This T cell receptor beta chain stems from a study of radiation and T cells in renal cell carcinoma. The repertoire was sequenced with immunoSEQ multiplex PCR; TCRdb's copy has only in-frame clones and lacks some. Found here are 150,000 to 180,000 clones, approximately 90% of them singletons; the top ten hold 13%. As for time point: blood 2 weeks post-SBRT. Treatment denoted: 15 Gy SBRT to primary tumor, nephrectomy 4 weeks later. V lost 5 bases to trimming and J lost 3 bases; unmatched junction nucleotides: 3. Germline V gene sequence: CDR1 WSHSY, CDR2 SAAADI. The CDR3 has 14 residues. The sequences come from blood, collected from a patient whose treatment included radiotherapy and nephrectomy. The receptor comes from a woman between 45 and 60 years old with renal cell carcinoma. V gene TRBV10-2 combines with J gene TRBJ1-2; TRBD1 matches 10 bases. The chain's CDR3 is CASSRTGGDYGYTF. CDR3 bases: TGCGCCAGCAGTCGGACAGGGGGAGACTATGGCTACACCTTC.